Listed below are T cell receptor beta chains from one sample, sequenced in a study of T cell responses to AZD1222 COVID-19 vaccine. Sequenced by immunoSEQ multiplex PCR; TCRdb stores in-frame clones only, minus some. The sample consists of 80,000 to 100,000 clones, approximately 90% of them appearing once. The source was peripheral blood, collected on day 0 of AZD1222 vaccination. The receptors stem from an adult in good health. The CDR3 runs from the conserved cysteine through the conserved F or W. Fields, in order: J gene, clone size, V gene, D gene, CDR3 protein, CDR3 DNA. A D gene is named only where the DNA matches it firmly. Some rows have no size entry. The others give once, few or many, or a class for an expanded clone.

j_call: TRBJ1-1; clone_size: NA; v_call: TRBV6-1; d_call: NA; cdr3_aa: CASSEAGRTEAFF; cdr3_nt: TGTGCCAGCAGTGAGGCAGGGCGCACTGAAGCTTTCTTT
j_call: TRBJ1-1; clone_size: NA; v_call: TRBV19; d_call: NA; cdr3_aa: CASSTNMGGKGEAFF; cdr3_nt: TGTGCCAGTAGTACCAATATGGGAGGGAAGGGTGAAGCTTTCTTT
j_call: TRBJ1-5; clone_size: NA; v_call: TRBV6-5; d_call: TRBD1; cdr3_aa: CASSPMDRARQPQHF; cdr3_nt: TGTGCCAGCAGCCCAATGGACAGGGCAAGGCAGCCCCAGCATTTT
j_call: TRBJ2-6; clone_size: NA; v_call: TRBV4-1; d_call: NA; cdr3_aa: CASSQATGSGANVLTF; cdr3_nt: TGCGCCAGCAGCCAAGCAACAGGCTCTGGGGCCAACGTCCTGACTTTC
j_call: TRBJ1-5; clone_size: NA; v_call: TRBV2; d_call: NA; cdr3_aa: CASSRVGIGEPQHF; cdr3_nt: TGTGCCAGCAGCCGAGTAGGGATCGGGGAGCCCCAGCATTTT
j_call: TRBJ2-1; clone_size: NA; v_call: TRBV7-3; d_call: NA; cdr3_aa: CASSPRGLGGESYNEQFF; cdr3_nt: TGTGCCAGCAGCCCAAGAGGGCTCGGCGGGGAATCCTACAATGAGCAGTTCTTC
j_call: TRBJ2-1; clone_size: NA; v_call: TRBV5-1; d_call: TRBD2; cdr3_aa: CASSPGTSGYNEQFF; cdr3_nt: TGCGCCAGCAGCCCAGGGACTAGCGGATACAATGAGCAGTTCTTC
j_call: TRBJ2-7; clone_size: once; v_call: TRBV19; d_call: TRBD2; cdr3_aa: CASTPGGLAGDSYEQYF; cdr3_nt: TGTGCCAGTACCCCGGGCGGACTAGCGGGTGACTCCTACGAGCAGTACTTC
j_call: TRBJ1-1; clone_size: NA; v_call: TRBV4-3; d_call: TRBD1; cdr3_aa: CASSQDQGANTEAFF; cdr3_nt: TGCGCCAGCAGCCAAGACCAGGGGGCTAACACTGAAGCTTTCTTT
j_call: TRBJ1-3; clone_size: NA; v_call: TRBV4-3; d_call: NA; cdr3_aa: CASSHNRYSGNTIYF; cdr3_nt: TGCGCCAGCAGCCATAACAGGTACTCTGGAAACACCATATATTTT
j_call: TRBJ1-4; clone_size: NA; v_call: TRBV6-6; d_call: NA; cdr3_aa: CACRGATTNEKLFF; cdr3_nt: TGTGCCTGTCGGGGGGCAACAACTAATGAAAAACTGTTTTTT
j_call: TRBJ1-4; clone_size: NA; v_call: TRBV28; d_call: NA; cdr3_aa: CASSYSQTGVGEKLFF; cdr3_nt: TGTGCCAGCAGTTATTCTCAAACAGGCGTTGGTGAAAAACTGTTTTTT
j_call: TRBJ2-7; clone_size: once; v_call: TRBV5-1; d_call: TRBD1; cdr3_aa: CASSLIGGQVYEQYF; cdr3_nt: TGCGCCAGCAGCTTGATTGGGGGACAGGTTTACGAGCAGTACTTC
j_call: TRBJ1-6; clone_size: NA; v_call: TRBV28; d_call: NA; cdr3_aa: CASSSFQTGLNHSPLHF; cdr3_nt: TGTGCCAGCAGTAGTTTTCAGACGGGACTAAACCATTCACCCCTCCACTTT
j_call: TRBJ2-7; clone_size: NA; v_call: TRBV7-8; d_call: NA; cdr3_aa: CASSPGTDEQYF; cdr3_nt: TGTGCCAGCAGCCCGGGAACGGACGAGCAGTACTTC
j_call: TRBJ1-4; clone_size: NA; v_call: TRBV30; d_call: NA; cdr3_aa: CAWSPTGIHEKLFF; cdr3_nt: TGTGCCTGGAGTCCTACAGGGATACATGAAAAACTGTTTTTT
j_call: TRBJ2-1; clone_size: NA; v_call: TRBV7-2; d_call: TRBD2; cdr3_aa: CASSLTSGRYNEQFF; cdr3_nt: TGTGCCAGCAGCTTGACTAGCGGGAGGTACAATGAGCAGTTCTTC
j_call: TRBJ2-5; clone_size: NA; v_call: TRBV9; d_call: NA; cdr3_aa: CASSSRAGGVETQYF; cdr3_nt: TGTGCCAGCAGCTCCCGAGCAGGTGGGGTGGAGACCCAGTACTTC
j_call: TRBJ1-2; clone_size: once; v_call: TRBV28; d_call: NA; cdr3_aa: CASSSPAQDTLYGYTF; cdr3_nt: TGTGCCAGCAGTTCCCCCGCCCAGGACACACTCTATGGCTACACCTTC
j_call: TRBJ1-2; clone_size: NA; v_call: TRBV7-9; d_call: NA; cdr3_aa: CASSLQTNYGYTF; cdr3_nt: TGTGCCAGCAGCTTACAGACTAACTATGGCTACACCTTC
j_call: TRBJ2-6; clone_size: NA; v_call: TRBV24-1; d_call: NA; cdr3_aa: CATSDLEDNSGANVLTF; cdr3_nt: TGTGCCACCAGTGATTTGGAGGACAACTCTGGGGCCAACGTCCTGACTTTC
j_call: TRBJ2-2; clone_size: NA; v_call: TRBV28; d_call: TRBD1; cdr3_aa: CASSPQGARNTGELFF; cdr3_nt: TGTGCCAGCAGTCCACAGGGGGCGCGGAACACCGGGGAGCTGTTTTTT
j_call: TRBJ2-7; clone_size: once; v_call: TRBV19; d_call: TRBD2; cdr3_aa: CASSPVGGRAYEQYF; cdr3_nt: TGTGCCAGTAGTCCTGTGGGCGGGAGGGCCTACGAGCAGTACTTC
j_call: TRBJ1-1; clone_size: NA; v_call: TRBV5-1; d_call: NA; cdr3_aa: CASSFGPTGTEAFF; cdr3_nt: TGCGCCAGCAGCTTCGGGCCCACGGGCACTGAAGCTTTCTTT
j_call: TRBJ2-2; clone_size: NA; v_call: TRBV9; d_call: TRBD2; cdr3_aa: CASSVPGTSYSVRELFF; cdr3_nt: TGTGCCAGCAGCGTACCCGGGACTAGCTATAGCGTCAGGGAGCTGTTTTTT
j_call: TRBJ1-4; clone_size: NA; v_call: TRBV18; d_call: NA; cdr3_aa: CASSPVAGEKLFF; cdr3_nt: TGTGCCAGCTCACCAGTCGCAGGGGAAAAACTGTTTTTT
j_call: TRBJ1-4; clone_size: once; v_call: TRBV4-1; d_call: TRBD1; cdr3_aa: CASGQQGTGDEKLFF; cdr3_nt: TGCGCCAGCGGCCAACAGGGGACAGGGGATGAAAAACTGTTTTTT
j_call: TRBJ2-3; clone_size: NA; v_call: TRBV9; d_call: NA; cdr3_aa: CASSPSIGTQYF; cdr3_nt: TGTGCCAGCAGCCCGAGTATAGGTACGCAGTATTTT
j_call: TRBJ1-1; clone_size: NA; v_call: TRBV5-4; d_call: TRBD1; cdr3_aa: CASSLAMTGVTEAFF; cdr3_nt: TGTGCCAGCAGCTTGGCTATGACAGGGGTCACTGAAGCTTTCTTT
j_call: TRBJ2-3; clone_size: once; v_call: TRBV9; d_call: NA; cdr3_aa: CASSVESDTDTQYF; cdr3_nt: TGTGCCAGCAGCGTAGAATCGGATACAGATACGCAGTATTTT
j_call: TRBJ1-1; clone_size: NA; v_call: TRBV11-2; d_call: NA; cdr3_aa: CASSLRSPTQGGNTEAFF; cdr3_nt: TGTGCCAGCAGCTTAAGGTCCCCCACACAGGGCGGGAACACTGAAGCTTTCTTT
j_call: TRBJ2-1; clone_size: NA; v_call: TRBV7-6; d_call: NA; cdr3_aa: CASSTLRGPRGNEQFF; cdr3_nt: TGTGCCAGCAGCACGTTACGGGGGCCACGGGGGAATGAGCAGTTCTTC
j_call: TRBJ2-2; clone_size: NA; v_call: TRBV19; d_call: TRBD1; cdr3_aa: CASSRQGTTGELFF; cdr3_nt: TGTGCCAGTAGTAGACAGGGGACCACCGGGGAGCTGTTTTTT
j_call: TRBJ2-7; clone_size: few; v_call: TRBV27; d_call: NA; cdr3_aa: CASSRDETYEQYF; cdr3_nt: TGTGCCAGCAGTAGGGACGAAACCTACGAGCAGTACTTC
j_call: TRBJ2-3; clone_size: NA; v_call: TRBV10-3; d_call: TRBD2; cdr3_aa: CATRLAGRGGSDTQYF; cdr3_nt: TGTGCCACGCGACTAGCGGGAAGGGGGGGCTCAGATACGCAGTATTTT
j_call: TRBJ1-4; clone_size: NA; v_call: TRBV29-1; d_call: NA; cdr3_aa: CSVEMGGGDEKLFF; cdr3_nt: TGCAGCGTTGAAATGGGGGGTGGAGATGAAAAACTGTTTTTT
j_call: TRBJ2-3; clone_size: NA; v_call: TRBV7-8; d_call: TRBD2; cdr3_aa: CASSLSLPGAGGRRYTDTQYF; cdr3_nt: TGTGCCAGCAGCTTATCCCTCCCGGGAGCGGGGGGGCGTCGCTACACAGATACGCAGTATTTT
j_call: TRBJ1-1; clone_size: NA; v_call: TRBV27; d_call: NA; cdr3_aa: CASSLRPQGPPRGTEAFF; cdr3_nt: TGTGCCAGCAGTTTGCGCCCCCAGGGGCCCCCCCGGGGGACTGAAGCTTTCTTT
j_call: TRBJ1-5; clone_size: NA; v_call: TRBV27; d_call: NA; cdr3_aa: CASSSVEQPQHF; cdr3_nt: TGTGCCAGCTCCTCCGTGGAACAGCCCCAGCATTTT
j_call: TRBJ2-1; clone_size: NA; v_call: TRBV5-8; d_call: TRBD1; cdr3_aa: CASSLGTGGETDEQFF; cdr3_nt: TGTGCCAGCAGCCTTGGCACAGGGGGCGAGACCGATGAGCAGTTCTTC